This TCR beta chain was obtained from a study of cytomegalovirus exposure and HLA in healthy donors. Study-wide context: A prior analysis found some 110 million unique TCR beta sequences from around 180 million T cells. Study-level findings and limits: The study put around 180 TCR beta chains on its list as cytomegalovirus-associated. The majority of TCR sequences were rare, yet some public TCRs appeared in many donors. In a later analysis, DRB1 alleles had the most associated TCRs; HLA-C alleles the fewest.

The CDR3 contains 17 residues. In the case of this clone: The antigen remains unidentified.

Primers: 60 Vbeta forward and 13 Jbeta reverse. Data came from immunoSEQ multiplex PCR; TCRdb stores just in-frame clones and leaves some out. The sample holds 200,000 to 250,000 clones, 85% to 90% seen once. This chain links TRBV21-1 with TRBJ2-7; the table's D call TRBD1 went unverified against the DNA. TRBV21-1 is marked as a pseudogene. This clonotype was sampled from a human donor in good health. The source material was PBMCs. The CDR3 nucleotides are TGTGCCAGCAGCAAAGAACGGATAGAACAGTCATCCTACGAGCAGTACTTC. It codes for CASSKERIEQSSYEQYF.